These 24 T cell receptor beta chains share one sample of origin, sequenced in a study of beta chain features in type 1 diabetes. Expressed TCRB transcripts were sequenced because the isolated RNA had all been reverse transcribed beforehand. Profiled with immunoSEQ multiplex PCR; TCRdb holds only in-frame clones, not every one. This table has 200,000 to 250,000 clones, 7.5% to 10% appearing once. Sequenced material: naive CD4+ T cells from blood. These receptors were obtained from a woman in her late teens or twenties in good health.

The rearrangement links TRBV19 to TRBJ2-3; TRBD2 matches 7 bases. The germline gives CDR1 LNHDA, CDR2 SQIVND (reference sequence). Trimming at V came to 1 base and at J to 3 bases, leaving 7 bases not matched to a gene. This CDR3 is 16 amino acids long. Written as DNA, the CDR3 is TGTGCCAGTAGTATAGTCAGCGGGATAAATACAGATACGCAGTATTTT. It codes for CASSIVSGINTDTQYF.

This clone has just a few counts. The chain combines TRBV7-9 with TRBJ2-2, with TRBD1 as a possible D gene (6 bases). CDR1 and CDR2 from the germline V gene are SEHNR and FQNEAQ (reference sequence). The length of the CDR3 is 14 residues. Trimming pared 5 bases from V and 1 base from J, leaving 8 bases between. The CDR3 DNA sequence: TGTGCCAGCAGCCCGGGACAGAACACCGGGGAGCTGTTTTTT. Protein sequence: CASSPGQNTGELFF. The full variable domain, in which reference TRBV7-9 and TRBJ2-2 provide the parts outside the CDR3, is DTGVSQNPRHKITKRGQNVTFRCDPISEHNRLYWYRQTLGQGPEFLTYFQNEAQLEKSRLLSDRFSAERPKGSFSTLEIQRTEQGDSAMYLCASSPGQNTGELFFGEGSRLTVL.

This clone was counted a few times. The V gene is TRBV4-1, the J gene TRBJ2-1, with TRBD1 matching 9 bases. Germline lookup yields CDR1 MGHRA and CDR2 YSYEKL. The CDR3 has 15 residues. Trimming took 4 bases from V and 5 from J; bases not matched to a gene: 6. Written as DNA, the CDR3 is TGCGCCAGCAGCCTTGGACAGGGGAGGAACAATGAGCAGTTCTTC. Protein product: CASSLGQGRNNEQFF.

This clone turned up a few times. In DNA, the CDR3 is TGTGCCAGCAGCTTGCGACAGGGCAATCAGCCCCAGCATTTT. Protein sequence: CASSLRQGNQPQHF. J is TRBJ1-5 and V is TRBV5-6, with D possibly TRBD1 on 6 matching bases. Looked up from germline, CDR1 is SGHDT and CDR2 is YYEEEE. The CDR3 is made up of 14 amino acids. With 1 base removed from V and 2 bases from J, the gap between germline ends came to 7 bases.

There are a few counts of this clone. The V gene is TRBV7-2, the J gene TRBJ2-2; 8 bases are a match to TRBD1. After removal of 5 bases from V and 5 bases from J, the junction contained 13 bases not matched to a gene. The CDR3 covers 17 residues. Germline V gene data show CDR1 as SGHTA and CDR2 as FQGNSA. CDR3 sequence: CASSPGQGPDWTGELFF. The CDR3 DNA follows: TGTGCCAGCAGCCCAGGACAGGGCCCCGATTGGACCGGGGAGCTGTTTTTT.

This clone was observed a few times. The chain couples TRBV5-4 to TRBJ2-3, with TRBD1 matching 7 bases. CDR1 and CDR2 from the germline V gene are SGHNT and YYREEE (reference sequence). This CDR3 contains 16 residues. V lost 0 bases, J lost 2 bases, and 6 bases stayed unmatched. CDR3 residues: CASSLVGRGTTDTQYF. CDR3 DNA: TGTGCCAGCAGCTTGGTTGGCAGGGGGACCACAGATACGCAGTATTTT.

J is TRBJ2-7 and V is TRBV6-5; D is possibly TRBD1 (5 bases). The ends were cut back, 2 bases at V and 4 bases at J, with 15 bases in the middle. CDR3 length: 15 residues. Germline CDR1 MNHEY, CDR2 SVGAGI. CDR3 in amino acids: CASSYGAAGSYEQYF. The CDR3 bases are TGTGCCAGCAGTTACGGGGCGGCCGGGTCGTACGAGCAGTACTTC.

V and J are TRBV2 and TRBJ2-1; TRBD2 matches 14 bases. In germline, CDR1 is SNHLY, CDR2 FYNNEI. The CDR3 is 19 residues long. Trimming took 8 bases from V and 3 from J; bases not matched to a gene: 15. This CDR3 reads CASRLPGLAGVTGYNEQFF. DNA for the CDR3: TGTGCCAGCCGTCTTCCGGGACTAGCGGGAGTGACGGGCTACAATGAGCAGTTCTTC. Drawing the rest from reference TRBV2 and TRBJ2-1, the complete variable domain is EPEVTQTPSHQVTQMGQEVILRCVPISNHLYFYWYRQILGQKVEFLVSFYNNEISEKSEIFDDQFSVERPDGSNFTLKIRSTKLEDSAMYFCASRLPGLAGVTGYNEQFFGPGTRLTVL.

The V and J genes are TRBV10-3 and TRBJ1-6; a possible D gene is TRBD1 (5 bases). The CDR3 consists of 14 residues. Germline lookup yields CDR1 ENHRY and CDR2 SYGVKD. The V end lost 8 bases, the J end lost 6 bases, and 14 bases lay between the germline ends. This chain's CDR3 is CAIGQGPSNSPLHF. DNA of the CDR3: TGTGCCATCGGGCAGGGCCCCAGTAATTCACCCCTCCACTTT.

This chain uses TRBV18 with TRBJ1-4, with D unresolved. CDR3 length: 15 residues. With 2 bases removed from V and 3 bases from J, the gap between germline ends came to 10 bases. The germline CDR1 and CDR2 sequences are KGHSH and LQKENI. The CDR3 here is CASSPNRKANEKLFF. CDR3 DNA: TGTGCCAGCTCACCAAACAGAAAAGCTAATGAAAAACTGTTTTTT.

The CDR3 DNA sequence: TGTGCCAGCAGGATGGGACAGGGGAAGACCCAGTACTTC. Protein sequence: CASRMGQGKTQYF. V usage is TRBV7-2 and J usage is TRBJ2-5; 10 bases align to TRBD1. This CDR3 has 13 amino acids. From germline, CDR1 is SGHTA and CDR2 FQGNSA. V dropped 6 bases and J dropped 6; count of bases not matched to a gene: 4.

The table lists this clone with a few counts. The rearrangement links TRBV7-9 to TRBJ2-1, with 12 bases fitting TRBD2. The V gene end was trimmed by 6 bases and the J gene end by 7 bases; junction bases not matched to a gene: 7. This CDR3 contains 15 residues. The V gene's germline CDR1 is SEHNR and CDR2 FQNEAQ (reference sequence). The CDR3 nucleotides are TGTGCCAGCAGGAAAACTAGCGGGGGGTTAAATGAGCAGTTCTTC. As protein: CASRKTSGGLNEQFF.

This clone was observed a handful of times. V and J are TRBV15 and TRBJ1-5, with D possibly being TRBD1 (6 bases). Germline V gene data show CDR1 as LNHNV and CDR2 as YYDKDF (reference sequence). V was trimmed by 8 bases and J by 3 bases, leaving 11 bases between them. The CDR3 has 13 residues. The CDR3 here is CATAGDPNQPQHF. Written as DNA, the CDR3 is TGTGCCACCGCAGGGGACCCCAATCAGCCCCAGCATTTT.

The chain is built from TRBV2 and TRBJ2-7; 10 bases map to TRBD1. In germline, CDR1 is SNHLY, CDR2 FYNNEI. The junction had 1 base not matched to a gene; V was cut back by 4 bases and J by 1 base. The CDR3 runs to 14 residues. This CDR3 is CASSGDRGSYEQYF. The DNA of the CDR3 is TGTGCCAGCAGTGGGGACAGGGGTTCCTACGAGCAGTACTTC.

The table lists this clone with a few counts. This sequence joins TRBV25-1 and TRBJ1-6; D ambiguous. Germline CDR1 is MGHDK and CDR2 is SYGVNS. The CDR3 contains 15 residues. The V end was cut by 1 base, the J end by 5 bases, with 9 bases between. The CDR3 nucleotides are TGTGCCAGCAGTGAATCTTCAGTTAATAATTCACCCCTCCACTTT. It codes for CASSESSVNNSPLHF.

This clone has only a few counts. Here the CDR3 DNA reads TGTGCCAGCAGCGTAGACTTACAGGGGGTGACTAGAGGCGAGCAGTACTTC. Protein product: CASSVDLQGVTRGEQYF. The gene calls are TRBV9 and TRBJ2-7; 8 bases match TRBD1. CDR1 is SGDLS and CDR2 is YYNGEE in the germline V gene. The trim removed 0 bases at V and 6 bases at J, leaving 14 bases unmatched. This CDR3 contains 17 residues.

The chain couples TRBV30 to TRBJ2-2; weak D call: TRBD1 (8 bases). Per the germline V gene, CDR1 is GTSNPN and CDR2 is SVGIG (reference sequence). The CDR3 is 13 amino acids. Trimming removed 6 bases from V and 5 bases from J, with 13 bases in between. CDR3 in amino acids: CACSQGGTGELFF. In nucleotides, the CDR3 is TGTGCCTGTTCACAGGGGGGGACCGGGGAGCTGTTTTTT.

The chain joins TRBV6-1 to TRBJ2-7; maybe TRBD2 (5 bases). V lost 3 bases and J 3 bases, leaving 12 bases between the germline ends. The CDR3 extends over 14 amino acids. The V gene's germline CDR1 is MNHNS and CDR2 SASEGT. The CDR3: CASSEGLAIYEQYF. The CDR3 nucleotides are TGTGCCAGCAGTGAGGGTCTAGCCATCTACGAGCAGTACTTC.

The V call is TRBV7-2, the J call TRBJ2-3, with 9 bases identical to TRBD2. Germline lookup yields CDR1 SGHTA and CDR2 FQGNSA. Trimming took 4 bases from V and 5 from J; bases not matched to a gene: 7. CDR3 size: 15 residues. The CDR3 region has the DNA TGTGCCAGCAGCTCAAGGCGGGGGGGTCGAGATACGCAGTATTTT. Protein product: CASSSRRGGRDTQYF.

This clone was counted a few times. The chain joins TRBV18 to TRBJ2-6, with 8 bases fitting TRBD1. Looked up from germline, CDR1 is KGHSH and CDR2 is LQKENI. CDR3 length equals 18 residues. The junction had 7 bases not matched to a gene; V was cut back by 3 bases and J by 0 bases. CDR3 DNA: TGTGCCAGCTCACCTCGGGACAGGAGGGCCTCTGGGGCCAACGTCCTGACTTTC. Translation gives CASSPRDRRASGANVLTF.

The sample holds a few counts of this clone. This chain uses TRBV4-1 with TRBJ1-2, with 8 bases matching TRBD1. J gave up 9 bases and V 4 bases, and 13 bases lay outside the gene matches. Germline assignment: CDR1 MGHRA and CDR2 YSYEKL. This CDR3 spans 15 amino acids. The CDR3 nucleotides read TGCGCCAGCAGCCCCCAGGGGGGACAGGTATATCGCTACACCTTC. It yields the protein CASSPQGGQVYRYTF.

This clone was seen a single time. The rearrangement joins TRBV30 to TRBJ2-3, with 14 nucleotides matching TRBD2. The CDR3 has 18 amino acids. V dropped 0 bases and J dropped 3; count of bases not matched to a gene: 8. CDR1 GTSNPN and CDR2 SVGIG come from the germline V gene (reference sequence). The CDR3 bases are TGTGCCTGGAGTGTAAGACTAGCGGGGGGGAGGGGGACAGATACGCAGTATTTT. Translation gives CAWSVRLAGGRGTDTQYF.

The V call is TRBV30, the J call TRBJ1-6; TRBD1 matches 7 bases. Germline V gives CDR1 GTSNPN, CDR2 SVGIG (reference sequence). The CDR3 loop spans 13 amino acids. V trimming: 6 bases; J trimming: 10 bases; junction bases outside the gene matches: 9. The CDR3 sequence: CACRTDRDSPLHF. DNA for the CDR3: TGTGCCTGCCGGACAGACAGGGACTCACCCCTCCACTTT.

This clone was picked up a small number of times. The chain combines TRBV2 with TRBJ1-5; 7 nucleotides align to TRBD1. Germline CDR1 SNHLY, CDR2 FYNNEI. Trimming removed 7 bases from V and 3 bases from J; junction bases left unmatched: 3. The CDR3 extends over 13 amino acids. The CDR3 loop reads CASKGQFNQPQHF. CDR3 bases: TGTGCCAGCAAGGGACAGTTCAATCAGCCCCAGCATTTT.